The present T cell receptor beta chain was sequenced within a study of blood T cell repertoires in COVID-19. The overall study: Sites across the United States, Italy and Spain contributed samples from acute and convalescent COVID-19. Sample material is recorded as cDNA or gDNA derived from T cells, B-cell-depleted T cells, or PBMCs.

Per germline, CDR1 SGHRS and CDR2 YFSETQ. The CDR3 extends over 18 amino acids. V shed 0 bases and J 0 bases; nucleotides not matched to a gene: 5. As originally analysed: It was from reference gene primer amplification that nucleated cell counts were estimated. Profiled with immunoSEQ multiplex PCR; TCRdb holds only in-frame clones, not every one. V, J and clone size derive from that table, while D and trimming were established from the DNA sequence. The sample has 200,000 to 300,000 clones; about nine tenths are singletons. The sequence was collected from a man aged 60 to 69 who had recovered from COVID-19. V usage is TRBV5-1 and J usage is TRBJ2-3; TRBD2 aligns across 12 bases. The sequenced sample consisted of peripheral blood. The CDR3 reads CASSLGLAGGRSTDTQYF. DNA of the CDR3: TGCGCCAGCAGCTTGGGCCTAGCGGGGGGGCGGAGCACAGATACGCAGTATTTT.